The 21 T cell receptor beta chains reported below all come from one sample, sequenced in a study of tumor and adjacent non-tumor tissue in lung cancer. Three rounds of nested PCR, following a modified ARM-PCR protocol, produced the TCRbeta library. TCRdb itself ran the multiplex PCR reads through MiXCR, one entry per CDR3 protein. The sample holds around 40,000 distinct CDR3 sequences, roughly 60% seen once. No cell sorting was done before RNA was extracted from the tissue. More than 3 cm separated this lung sample from the edge of the tumor. Sequences were obtained from distant non-tumor lung tissue. These receptors were obtained from a man aged 50 to 59 with non-small cell lung cancer.

V is TRBV11-2 and J is TRBJ2-3, with TRBD1 as a possible D gene (6 bases). Germline CDR1 and CDR2: SGHAT and FQNNGV. Trimming removed 1 base from V and 3 bases from J, with 11 bases in between. The CDR3 runs 15 residues. The CDR3 coding sequence is TGTGCCAGCAGCTTAGTGTGGGGGCGGACAGATACGCAGTATTTT. This sequence encodes CASSLVWGRTDTQYF.

Note on this clonotype: Possible read error: a much larger clone is one base away. The V and J genes are TRBV12-3 or TRBV12-4 and TRBJ1-2, with D possibly being TRBD1 (5 bases). The CDR3 is 14 residues long. Deletions cut 1 base from V and 6 bases from J, with 12 bases between. The CDR3 loop reads CASSLGEGFNGYTF. CDR3 DNA: TGTGCCAGCAGTTTAGGGGAGGGGTTCAATGGCTACACCTTC.

This clonotype was detected many times. The chain carries TRBV5-4 and TRBJ2-5; 7 bases match TRBD1. CDR3 length: 14 amino acids. With 3 bases clipped from V and 2 bases from J, the junction kept 4 bases outside the gene matches. The germline V gene encodes CDR1 SGHNT and CDR2 YYREEE (reference sequence). In nucleotides, the CDR3 is TGTGCCAGCAGCTCAACAGGGGTACAAGAGACCCAGTACTTC. Protein product: CASSSTGVQETQYF.

V gene TRBV7-9 combines with J gene TRBJ1-4, with D hard to call. CDR1 and CDR2 from the germline V gene are SEHNR and FQNEAQ (reference sequence). This CDR3 is built from 14 residues. V lost 1 base, J lost 8 bases, and 11 bases lay in between. CDR3 sequence reads: CASSLGEGEEKLFF. The CDR3 DNA sequence: TGTGCCAGCAGCTTAGGGGAGGGCGAGGAAAAACTGTTTTTT.

This clonotype was seen more than once but under ten times. The rearrangement joins TRBV25-1 to TRBJ1-5; D remains ambiguous. Germline V gene sequence: CDR1 MGHDK, CDR2 SYGVNS. CDR3 size: 11 residues. V was cut by 3 bases and J by 10 bases, with 7 bases left in between. The CDR3 nucleotides read TGTGCCAGCAGTGATGAAGGACCCCAGCATTTT. Amino acids: CASSDEGPQHF.

About this clonotype: The germline gene is not matched at one end of the junction; a read error may be the cause. V is TRBV29-1 and J is TRBJ1-2; D is unclear. CDR3 size: 12 residues. CDR1 and CDR2 (germline): SQVTM, ANQGSEA. The CDR3 sequence is CGVEGNGDGYSF. In DNA form, the CDR3 reads TGCGGCGTTGAAGGGAATGGAGACGGCTACTCCTTC. Supplemented by reference TRBV29-1 and TRBJ1-2, the full variable domain reads SAVISQKPSRDICQRGTSLTIQCQVDSQVTMMFWYRQQPGQSLTLIATANQGSEATYESGFVIDKFPISRPNLTFSTLTVSNMSPEDSSIYLCGVEGNGDGYSFGSGTRLTVV.

Many counts were recorded for this clonotype. The chain uses TRBV5-1 and TRBJ1-1, with D perhaps matching TRBD1 (6 bases). CDR3 size: 16 residues. Germline V gene data show CDR1 as SGHRS and CDR2 as YFSETQ. Trimming removed 0 bases at V and 1 base at J, with 13 bases between. Here the CDR3 DNA reads TGCGCCAGCAGCTTGGTCGTCCGGGGGCCGAACACTGAAGCTTTCTTT. This sequence encodes CASSLVVRGPNTEAFF. Combining the CDR3 with reference TRBV5-1 and TRBJ1-1 gives the whole variable domain KAGVTQTPRYLIKTRGQQVTLSCSPISGHRSVSWYQQTPGQGLQFLFEYFSETQRNKGNFPGRFSGRQFSNSRSEMNVSTLELGDSALYLCASSLVVRGPNTEAFFGQGTRLTVV.

Details on this clonotype: A junction boundary mismatches the germline segment, possibly from a read error. V gene TRBV11-1 combines with J gene TRBJ2-2; TRBD1 matches 7 bases. Germline-derived CDR1 and CDR2 are SGHAT and FQDESV (reference sequence). The CDR3 runs to 15 residues. CDR3 amino acids: CDSSQGDRATRELFF. The CDR3 DNA sequence: TGTGACAGCAGTCAGGGGGACAGAGCCACCAGGGAGCTGTTTTTT.

This clonotype was observed once. This chain links TRBV5-1 with TRBJ2-1, with D maybe TRBD1 (5 bases). The CDR3 is 14 residues long. V shed 1 base and J shed 10 bases, with 15 bases lying between them. Germline values: CDR1 SGHRS, CDR2 YFSETQ. The CDR3 DNA reads TGCGCCAGCAGCTTGATTTCCTCTGACAGCGAGCAGTTCTTC. Protein product: CASSLISSDSEQFF.

Worth noting for this clonotype: Germline and junction disagree at one end, which may indicate a read error. The gene calls are TRBV12-3 or TRBV12-4 and TRBJ2-5, with 11 bases identical to TRBD2. This CDR3 is 16 amino acids long. The CDR3 bases are TGTACCAGCAGTCTATTAGCGGGAGGGCCAGGAGAGACCCAGTACTTC. Residues: CTSSLLAGGPGETQYF.

Concerning this clonotype: The junction shows a germline mismatch at one end, possibly a read error. The chain is built from TRBV6-6 and TRBJ2-2; D might be TRBD1 (5 bases). This CDR3 comprises 13 residues. Germline V gene lookup returns CDR1 MNHNY and CDR2 SVGAGI (reference sequence). The DNA for the CDR3 is TGTGCCAACAGTGCCAGGGCCACCAGGGAGCTGTTTTTT. Its protein is CANSARATRELFF.

J is TRBJ1-2 and V is TRBV4-1; D gene ambiguous. CDR3 length equals 12 residues. Germline CDR1 is MGHRA and CDR2 is YSYEKL. CDR3 in amino acids: CVCSQTGNGYTF. DNA of the CDR3: TGCGTCTGCAGCCAAACGGGGAATGGCTACACCTTC.

Concerning this clonotype: Mismatch with germline at one junction end may stem from a read error. The chain recombines TRBV28 with TRBJ2-1; TRBD2 aligns across 9 bases. The CDR3 is made up of 16 amino acids. The V gene's germline CDR1 is MDHEN and CDR2 SYDVKM. CDR3 sequence reads: CASSPMGGRAVNEHFF. As DNA, the CDR3 is TGTGCCAGCAGTCCTATGGGCGGGAGGGCCGTGAATGAGCACTTCTTC.

This clonotype turned up a few times. Just one base apart from a much larger clone, this may be a read error. The rearrangement uses TRBV28 and TRBJ1-4; D not certain. Germline V gene sequence: CDR1 MDHEN, CDR2 SYDVKM. The CDR3 has 19 residues. CDR3: CASSFRAGRSSATNEELFF. For the CDR3, the DNA is TGTGCCAGCAGTTTCCGGGCAGGACGATCTTCTGCAACTAATGAAGAACTGTTTTTT.

This clonotype was counted a few times. V and J are TRBV28 and TRBJ2-7; 8 bases match TRBD1. CDR1 and CDR2 from the germline V gene are MDHEN and SYDVKM. Trimming cost V 3 bases and J 11 bases; bases outside gene matches: 9. The CDR3 runs to 13 residues. In DNA, the CDR3 is TGTGCCAGCAGTTTTACAGGGGGAAGGGAGAAGTACTTC. Its protein is CASSFTGGREKYF.

As for this clonotype: One end of the junction does not line up with germline, which may come from a read error. This sequence joins TRBV5-4 and TRBJ2-7, with D perhaps TRBD1 (7 bases). This CDR3 is built from 15 residues. CDR1 is SGHNT and CDR2 is YYREEE in the germline V gene (reference sequence). CDR3 region: CTSNLGRDSSYEQYF. For the CDR3, the DNA is TGTACCAGCAACCTCGGGCGGGACAGCTCCTACGAGCAGTACTTC.

Comments on this clonotype: At one of its ends the junction is not consistent with the germline gene, which may arise from a read error. The chain is built from TRBV12-3 or TRBV12-4 and TRBJ2-3; D is ambiguous. This CDR3 region has 12 residues. This CDR3 reads CASSWGTDTQYF. CDR3 nucleotides: TGTGCTAGCAGCTGGGGCACAGATACGCAGTATTTT.

About this clonotype: This may be a read error, as it is one base from a much larger clone. The V and J genes are TRBV29-1 and TRBJ2-5; D may correspond to TRBD1 or TRBD2 (7 bases each). The CDR3 loop spans 12 amino acids. Germline loops: CDR1 SQVTM, CDR2 ANQGSEA. For the CDR3, the DNA is TGCAACGGCCTGGGAGGGGGCGAGACCCAGTACTTC. Protein product: CNGLGGGETQYF.

Details on this clonotype: A much larger clone sits a single nucleotide away, making a read error possible. V usage is TRBV20-1 and J usage is TRBJ1-1, with D possibly matching TRBD1 (5 bases). Germline CDR1 DFQATT, CDR2 SNEGSKA (reference sequence). CDR3 length equals 12 residues. CDR3 coding DNA: TGCAGTCCTAGAGGAGGAGGGGCCGAAGCTTTCTTT. This translates into CSPRGGGAEAFF.

To note about this clonotype: Compared with germline, one end of the junction differs, possibly owing to a read error. CDR3 nucleotide sequence: TGTGACAGCGGTGTCGGAGGGGTGTCCGCTGAAGCTTTCTTT. This sequence encodes CDSGVGGVSAEAFF. This chain joins TRBV12-3 or TRBV12-4 and TRBJ1-1, with TRBD1 as a possible D gene (5 bases). This CDR3 has 14 residues.

This clonotype was seen just once. The chain has TRBV11-1 and TRBJ1-1; possibly TRBD1 for D (5 bases). Trimming took 5 bases from V and 7 from J, leaving 14 bases between them. In germline, CDR1 is SGHAT, CDR2 FQDESV (reference sequence). The CDR3 is 13 residues long. This CDR3 reads CASSPLTGDEAFF. CDR3 in DNA: TGTGCCAGCAGCCCCTTGACGGGGGATGAAGCTTTCTTT.